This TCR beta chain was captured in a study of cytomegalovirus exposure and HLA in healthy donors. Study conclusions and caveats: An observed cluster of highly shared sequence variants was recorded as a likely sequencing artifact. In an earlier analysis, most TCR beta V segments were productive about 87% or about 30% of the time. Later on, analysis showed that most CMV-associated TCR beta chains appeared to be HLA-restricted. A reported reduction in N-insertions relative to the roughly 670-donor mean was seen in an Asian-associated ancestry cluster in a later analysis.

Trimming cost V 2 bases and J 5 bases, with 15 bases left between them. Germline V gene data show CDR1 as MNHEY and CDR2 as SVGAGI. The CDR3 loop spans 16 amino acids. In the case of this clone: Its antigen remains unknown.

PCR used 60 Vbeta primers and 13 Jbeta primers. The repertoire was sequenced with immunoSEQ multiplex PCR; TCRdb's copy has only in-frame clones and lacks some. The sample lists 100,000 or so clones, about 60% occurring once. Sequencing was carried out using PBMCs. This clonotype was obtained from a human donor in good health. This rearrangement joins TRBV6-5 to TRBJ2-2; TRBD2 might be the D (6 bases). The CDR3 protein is CASSYVGGGVTGELFF. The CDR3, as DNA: TGTGCCAGCAGTTACGTGGGGGGAGGTGTGACCGGGGAGCTGTTTTTT.